This T cell receptor beta chain appears in the sequencing data of a study of T-cell reconstitution after alpha-beta-depleted transplantation in children. The CDR3 has 12 residues. Germline CDR1 SNHLY, CDR2 FYNNEI. Trimming shortened V by 6 bases and J by 6 bases, and 8 bases separated the two germline ends. For this clonotype: Its antigen is unidentified.

Unique molecular identifiers were used in preparing the TCRbeta library. TCRdb reprocessed the PCR reads with MiXCR, giving one entry per CDR3 protein. The sample lists about 250,000 distinct CDR3 sequences; about 24% were seen once. Study-wide results and caveats: Counts and diversity of T cells one year after transplant came mostly from newly produced T cells. In some patients, recipient T cells and intrathymic progenitors surviving conditioning explained high day-60 diversity.

The sequence derives from a female patient between 2 and 15 years old who had a stem cell transplant for congenital amegakaryocytic thrombocytopenia, so the T cells may come from the graft donor. V and J are TRBV2 and TRBJ2-2; tentatively, D is TRBD1 (6 bases). Sequenced here: PBMCs, mostly from graft donor cells, sampled 360 days after TCRalphabeta/CD19-depleted stem cell transplant. The CDR3 sequence is CASRQGSGELFF. CDR3 DNA sequence: TGTGCCAGCAGACAGGGTTCCGGGGAGCTGTTTTTT.